This is a list of T cell receptor beta chains from one sample in a study of cytomegalovirus exposure and HLA in healthy donors. This table comes from immunoSEQ multiplex PCR, and its TCRdb copy is limited to in-frame clones, with some not included. The table records approximately 260,000 clones, around 88% of them present only once. Sequencing used PBMCs. The receptors come from a woman in her twenties or thirties in good health and CMV-seropositive. Both conserved end residues are trimmed from each CDR3. The D gene is left open where the match is weak. Where a row states a size, it is once, few, many or the class of an expanded clone; other rows omit it.

V gene	clone size	J gene	D gene	CDR3 protein
TRBV30	medium-sized	TRBJ1-4	TRBD1	AWTKLSGQGLSAGVKLF
TRBV19	NA	TRBJ2-2	NA	ASSILPQHENTGELF
TRBV7-8	NA	TRBJ1-4	TRBD1	ASSPGGSNEKLF
TRBV5-1	NA	TRBJ2-3	TRBD2	ASSSSGRSASTDTQY
TRBV6-1	NA	TRBJ2-7	TRBD2	ASSELGTSGSGYEQY
TRBV5-1	NA	TRBJ2-5	NA	ASSPQGQETQY
TRBV9	NA	TRBJ2-1	TRBD2	ASSVSVAGGNNEQF
TRBV29-1	NA	TRBJ2-7	TRBD1	SVGGRTGTYEQY
TRBV19	NA	TRBJ1-2	NA	ASSIAARGGYGYT
TRBV29-1	few	TRBJ2-2	NA	SVEIQRPNTGELF
TRBV30	NA	TRBJ2-2	TRBD1	ACSRTGALYTGELF
TRBV29-1	many	TRBJ2-2	TRBD2	SVCVRGREELF
TRBV5-5	NA	TRBJ2-1	NA	ASSLVIADSYNEQF
TRBV5-4	NA	TRBJ2-7	NA	ASSLIAEASYEQY
TRBV7-3	NA	TRBJ2-7	TRBD2	ASSSGTSGRNEQY
TRBV2	few	TRBJ2-2	NA	ASTTGRGTGELF
TRBV4-2	NA	TRBJ2-1	TRBD2	ASSQDIAGGVSYNEQF
TRBV7-9	NA	TRBJ1-2	TRBD1	ASSLASGGNYGYT
TRBV5-1	NA	TRBJ2-7	NA	ASSVGSGISYEQY
TRBV6-5	NA	TRBJ2-3	TRBD2	ASSSGLAGVDTQY
TRBV11-1	NA	TRBJ2-7	NA	ASSLVGSSSYEQY
TRBV6-5	NA	TRBJ2-1	TRBD2	ASSTSGRPNEQF
TRBV18	NA	TRBJ2-7	TRBD2	ASSQTGTSGASSYEQY
TRBV5-1	NA	TRBJ2-1	TRBD2	ASSLVGTSFNEQF
TRBV6-5	NA	TRBJ1-2	TRBD1	ASSSHGTGGGYT